These T cell receptor beta chains were read from a single sample in a study of cytomegalovirus exposure and HLA in healthy donors. Sequenced by immunoSEQ multiplex PCR; TCRdb stores in-frame clones only, minus some. The repertoire includes 100,000 to 140,000 clones, less than 85% of them detected once, and about 15% sits in the top ten. The sample was PBMCs. The receptors shown here come from a woman aged 40 to 50 in good health and CMV-seropositive. Each CDR3 is given with its conserved first and last residue. The D gene is left open where the match is weak. Clone size appears in some rows only: once, few, many, or a class for an expanded clone.

j_gene | abundance | v_gene | d_gene | CDR3aa | CDR3nt
TRBJ1-6 | - | TRBV6-1 | - | CASRTWTANSPLHF | TGTGCCAGCAGGACATGGACAGCCAATTCACCCCTCCACTTT
TRBJ1-1 | - | TRBV5-1 | TRBD1 | CASSLGQGWGEAFF | TGCGCCAGCAGCTTGGGACAGGGGTGGGGTGAAGCTTTCTTT
TRBJ2-3 | - | TRBV19 | TRBD1 | CASSPGWGQGGPDTQYF | TGTGCCAGTAGCCCAGGATGGGGACAGGGAGGCCCAGATACGCAGTATTTT
TRBJ1-1 | - | TRBV11-1 | - | CASSGRQRREAFF | TGTGCCAGCAGCGGACGACAGCGACGTGAAGCTTTCTTT
TRBJ1-5 | - | TRBV30 | - | CAWSLGHPRDQPQHF | TGTGCCTGGAGTCTGGGACACCCAAGGGATCAGCCCCAGCATTTT
TRBJ1-1 | once | TRBV27 | - | CASSHWGRMDVPVFF | TGTGCCAGCAGTCACTGGGGCAGGATGGATGTCCCGGTTTTCTTT
TRBJ2-3 | - | TRBV6-5 | - | CASSRLHTDTQYF | TGTGCCAGCAGTCGACTACACACAGATACGCAGTATTTT
TRBJ1-1 | - | TRBV30 | TRBD1 | CATPGQMNTEAFF | TGTGCAACCCCGGGACAGATGAACACTGAAGCTTTCTTT
TRBJ1-1 | - | TRBV5-1 | - | CASSQPGGGRVTEAFF | TGCGCCAGCAGCCAACCCGGTGGAGGGCGAGTCACTGAAGCTTTCTTT
TRBJ2-2 | - | TRBV4-3 | - | CASSQDRTVNTGELFF | TGCGCCAGCAGCCAAGATAGAACAGTAAACACCGGGGAGCTGTTTTTT
TRBJ1-1 | - | TRBV18 | - | CASSPRGGALGGAFF | TGTGCCAGCTCACCACGGGGAGGGGCCCTTGGGGGAGCTTTCTTT
TRBJ1-1 | once | TRBV7-9 | - | CASSLDSSGTEAFF | TGTGCCAGCAGCCTGGACAGTTCCGGCACTGAAGCTTTCTTT
TRBJ1-1 | - | TRBV5-1 | - | CASRQTGYSNTEAFF | TGCGCCAGCAGACAAACAGGGTACAGTAACACTGAAGCTTTCTTT
TRBJ2-7 | - | TRBV5-6 | - | CASSLAQGFEQYF | TGTGCCAGCAGCTTGGCCCAGGGGTTCGAGCAGTACTTC
TRBJ2-2 | few | TRBV5-4 | TRBD1 | CASSIDRGQNTGELFF | TGTGCCAGCAGCATCGACAGGGGTCAGAACACCGGGGAGCTGTTTTTT
TRBJ1-4 | - | TRBV15 | - | CATSPRMGGDEKLFF | TGTGCCACCAGCCCCCGCATGGGGGGGGACGAAAAACTGTTTTTT
TRBJ2-7 | - | TRBV9 | - | CASSVAQPLDQVFWGAGTYYEQYF | TGTGCCAGCAGCGTAGCTCAGCCGTTGGATCAGGTTTTTTGGGGTGCCGGGACTTACTACGAGCAGTACTTC
TRBJ2-1 | - | TRBV9 | - | CASSAQAGQSEQFF | TGTGCCAGCAGCGCCCAAGCGGGCCAGTCTGAGCAGTTCTTC
TRBJ2-3 | - | TRBV19 | TRBD2 | CASSSGGARDTQYF | TGTGCCAGTAGTAGCGGGGGGGCGAGAGATACGCAGTATTTT
TRBJ1-2 | - | TRBV2 | TRBD1 | CASRKTGERGYTF | TGTGCCAGCAGGAAGACAGGGGAACGTGGCTACACCTTC
TRBJ2-2 | - | TRBV7-2 | - | CASSLARGTNTGELFF | TGTGCCAGCAGCTTAGCGCGGGGAACGAACACCGGGGAGCTGTTTTTT